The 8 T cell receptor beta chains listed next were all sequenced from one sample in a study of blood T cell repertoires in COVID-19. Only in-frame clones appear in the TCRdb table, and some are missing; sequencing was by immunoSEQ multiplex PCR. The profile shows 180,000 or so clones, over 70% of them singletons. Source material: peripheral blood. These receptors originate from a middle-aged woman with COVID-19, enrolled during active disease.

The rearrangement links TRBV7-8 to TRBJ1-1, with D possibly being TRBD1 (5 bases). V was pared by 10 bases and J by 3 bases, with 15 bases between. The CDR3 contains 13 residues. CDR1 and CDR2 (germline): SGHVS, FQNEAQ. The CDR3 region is CATMAGGDTEAFF. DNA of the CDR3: TGTGCCACCATGGCTGGGGGGGACACTGAAGCTTTCTTT. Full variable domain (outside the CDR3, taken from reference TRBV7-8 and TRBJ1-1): GAGVSQSPRYKVAKRGQDVALRCDPISGHVSLFWYQQALGQGPEFLTYFQNEAQLDKSGLPSDRFFAERPEGSVSTLKIQRTQQEDSAVYLCATMAGGDTEAFFGQGTRLTVV.

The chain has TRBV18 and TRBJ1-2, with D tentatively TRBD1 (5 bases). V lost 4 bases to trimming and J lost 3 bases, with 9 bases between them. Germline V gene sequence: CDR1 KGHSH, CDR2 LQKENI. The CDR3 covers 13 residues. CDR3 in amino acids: CASSLDSYYGYTF. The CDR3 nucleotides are TGTGCCAGCTCACTTGACAGTTACTATGGCTACACCTTC.

In DNA form, the CDR3 reads TGTGCCAGCAGTCCTTTGCGGGACGGATCGGCTTTCTTT. Translation: CASSPLRDGSAFF. This rearrangement joins TRBV28 to TRBJ1-1; D is perhaps TRBD1 (5 bases). Trimming removed 5 bases from V and 11 bases from J, with 18 bases in between. The CDR3 extends over 13 amino acids. Looked up from germline, CDR1 is MDHEN and CDR2 is SYDVKM. The variable domain in full, completed from reference TRBV28 and TRBJ1-1, reads DVKVTQSSRYLVKRTGEKVFLECVQDMDHENMFWYRQDPGLGLRLIYFSYDVKMKEKGDIPEGYSVSREKKERFSLILESASTNQTSMYLCASSPLRDGSAFFGQGTRLTVV.

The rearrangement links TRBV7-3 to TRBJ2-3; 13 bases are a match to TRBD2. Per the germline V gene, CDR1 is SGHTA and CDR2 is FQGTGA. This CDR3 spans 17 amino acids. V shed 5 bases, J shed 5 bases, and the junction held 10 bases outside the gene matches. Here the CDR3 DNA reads TGTGCCAGCAGCGGGGATGGGACTAGCGGGGAAGGAGATACGCAGTATTTT. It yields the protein CASSGDGTSGEGDTQYF.

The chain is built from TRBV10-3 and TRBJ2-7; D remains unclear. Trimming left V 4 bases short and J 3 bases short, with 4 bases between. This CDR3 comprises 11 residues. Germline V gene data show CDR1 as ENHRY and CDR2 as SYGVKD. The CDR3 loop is CAISANYEQYF. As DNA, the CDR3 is TGTGCCATCAGTGCCAACTACGAGCAGTACTTC.

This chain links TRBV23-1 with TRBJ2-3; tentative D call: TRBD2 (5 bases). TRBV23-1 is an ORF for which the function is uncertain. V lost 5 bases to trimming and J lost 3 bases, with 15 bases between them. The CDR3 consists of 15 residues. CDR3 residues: CASSFGPPGTDTQYF. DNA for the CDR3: TGCGCCAGCAGTTTTGGCCCGCCGGGGACAGATACGCAGTATTTT.

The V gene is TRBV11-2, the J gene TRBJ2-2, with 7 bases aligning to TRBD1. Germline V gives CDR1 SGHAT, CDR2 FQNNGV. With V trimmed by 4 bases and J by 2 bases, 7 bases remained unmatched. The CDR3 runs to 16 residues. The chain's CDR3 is CASSSRDRANTGELFF. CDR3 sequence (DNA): TGTGCCAGCAGCTCCCGAGACAGGGCAAACACCGGGGAGCTGTTTTTT.

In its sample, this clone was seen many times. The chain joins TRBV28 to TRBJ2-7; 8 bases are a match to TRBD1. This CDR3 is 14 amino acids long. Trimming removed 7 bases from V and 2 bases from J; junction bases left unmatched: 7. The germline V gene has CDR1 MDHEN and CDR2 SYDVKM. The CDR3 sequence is CASTLTGAPYEQYF. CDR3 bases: TGTGCCAGCACCCTGACAGGGGCCCCCTACGAGCAGTACTTC.